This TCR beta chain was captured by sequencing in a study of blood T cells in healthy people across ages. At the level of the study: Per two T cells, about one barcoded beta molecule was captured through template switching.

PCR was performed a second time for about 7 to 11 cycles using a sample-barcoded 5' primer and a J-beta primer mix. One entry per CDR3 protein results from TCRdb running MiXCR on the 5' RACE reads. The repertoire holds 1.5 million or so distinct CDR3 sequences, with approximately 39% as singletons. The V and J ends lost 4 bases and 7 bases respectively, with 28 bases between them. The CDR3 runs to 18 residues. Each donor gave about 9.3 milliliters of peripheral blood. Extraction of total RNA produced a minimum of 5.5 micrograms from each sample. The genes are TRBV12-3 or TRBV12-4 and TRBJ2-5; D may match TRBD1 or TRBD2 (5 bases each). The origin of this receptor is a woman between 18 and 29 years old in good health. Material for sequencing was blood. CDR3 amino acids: CASSSTAGTAIKDLTQYF. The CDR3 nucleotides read TGTGCCAGCAGTTCGACCGCCGGGACCGCCATCAAGGATCTGACCCAGTACTTC.